This T cell receptor (beta chain) was obtained from a study of radiation and T cells in renal cell carcinoma. Sample time point: baseline pretreatment blood. The sample's treatment: 15 Gy SBRT to primary tumor, nephrectomy 4 weeks later. Blood was sampled at baseline, 2 weeks and 4 weeks after SBRT. This CDR3 region has 14 residues. V shed 4 bases, J shed 6 bases, and the junction held 5 bases outside the gene matches. Germline V gives CDR1 SGHRS, CDR2 YFSETQ. With respect to this clone: Its cognate antigen is unknown.

TCRdb's table, derived via immunoSEQ multiplex PCR, lists solely in-frame clones and lacks some. Counted here are 140,000 to 150,000 clones, about 85% occurring once; the ten biggest clones make up over 3.5%. Study-wide results and caveats: Without pretreatment biopsies, baseline tumor clonotype presence was undetermined.

The input for sequencing was blood, taken from a patient whose treatment included radiotherapy and nephrectomy. The clonotype originates from a woman aged 65 to 85 with renal cell carcinoma. The chain combines TRBV5-1 with TRBJ1-5; 9 bases are shared with TRBD1. The CDR3 is CASSAGQGGQPQHF. The CDR3 coding sequence is TGCGCCAGCAGCGCGGGACAGGGTGGTCAGCCCCAGCATTTT.